The 27 T cell receptor beta chains listed next were all sequenced from one sample in a study of cytomegalovirus exposure and HLA in healthy donors. Sequencing was performed with immunoSEQ multiplex PCR; in TCRdb, only in-frame clones are kept and a portion is missing. Among around 220,000 clones listed, roughly 88% were seen once. The sequenced material came from PBMCs. The receptors shown here come from a woman aged 18-29 years in good health and CMV-seronegative.

This rearrangement joins TRBV7-9 to TRBJ1-1, with 8 bases that match TRBD1. The CDR3 spans 14 residues. Germline CDR1 reads SEHNR; CDR2 reads FQNEAQ (reference sequence). The trim removed 3 bases at V and 3 bases at J, leaving 3 bases unmatched. The CDR3 nucleotides read TGTGCCAGCAGCTTCGCGGACAGGGACACTGAAGCTTTCTTT. Its protein is CASSFADRDTEAFF.

V gene TRBV5-1 combines with J gene TRBJ2-2; 11 nucleotides line up with TRBD2. With V trimmed by 2 bases and J by 3 bases, 12 bases remained unmatched. CDR1 SGHRS and CDR2 YFSETQ come from the germline V gene. The CDR3 contains 19 residues. The CDR3 is CASSLGTGGLAGHTGELFF. CDR3 coding DNA: TGCGCCAGCAGCTTAGGGACAGGCGGACTAGCGGGTCACACCGGGGAGCTGTTTTTT.

This chain uses TRBV9 with TRBJ1-3, with 8 positions matching TRBD1. Germline lookup yields CDR1 SGDLS and CDR2 YYNGEE. V dropped 4 bases and J dropped 0; count of bases not matched to a gene: 3. The CDR3 has 15 residues. The chain's CDR3 is CASSSGQDSGNTIYF. The CDR3 region has the DNA TGTGCCAGCAGCTCGGGACAGGACTCTGGAAACACCATATATTTT.

The V gene is TRBV27, the J gene TRBJ2-3; 10 nucleotides align to TRBD2. CDR1 is MNHEY, CDR2 SMNVEV, per germline (reference sequence). Germline trimming cut 8 bases from V and 2 bases from J; bases unmatched to any gene: 10. The CDR3 is made up of 16 amino acids. The CDR3 bases are TGTGCCAGCTCCCGGGGCACTAGCGGGACCACAGATACGCAGTATTTT. Translated: CASSRGTSGTTDTQYF.

The chain employs TRBV5-1 and TRBJ2-1, with D possibly matching TRBD1 (5 bases). Germline V CDR1 and CDR2: SGHRS, YFSETQ. The germline V and J ends were trimmed by 6 bases and 4 bases, with 20 bases remaining between them. The CDR3 runs 16 residues. Written as DNA, the CDR3 is TGCGCCAGCAACCCCTCAGGGTATCAGGGTTACAATGAGCAGTTCTTC. Amino acid sequence: CASNPSGYQGYNEQFF.

This chain links TRBV5-6 with TRBJ2-7; D is possibly TRBD2 (5 bases). This CDR3 region has 14 residues. Per germline, CDR1 SGHDT and CDR2 YYEEEE. V was clipped by 4 bases and J by 2 bases, with 13 bases between them. CDR3 in DNA: TGTGCCAGCAGCCCCGGGGTTGGGACCTACGAGCAGTACTTC. Residues: CASSPGVGTYEQYF.

V and J are TRBV14 and TRBJ1-1, with 7 bases identical to TRBD1. CDR1 and CDR2 (germline): SGHDN, FVKESK. The CDR3 consists of 22 residues. Trimming cost V 2 bases and J 0 bases; bases outside gene matches: 24. The CDR3 nucleotides read TGTGCCAGCAGCCAAAGGACACTTGGGGGTACGGGACAGACTGCCATGAACACTGAAGCTTTCTTT. It is translated as CASSQRTLGGTGQTAMNTEAFF.

The V call is TRBV12-5, the J call TRBJ2-2; 7 bases agree with TRBD2. After removal of 6 bases from V and 7 bases from J, the junction contained 5 bases not matched to a gene. Germline V gives CDR1 LGHNT, CDR2 FRNRAP. The CDR3 is 13 residues long. CDR3 DNA: TGTGCTAGTGGAAATCCGGGAGGCGGGGAGCTGTTTTTT. It is translated as CASGNPGGGELFF.

V and J are TRBV6-1 and TRBJ2-6; D gene ambiguous. Germline values: CDR1 MNHNS, CDR2 SASEGT. The V gene lost 3 bases and the J gene lost 1 base, with 10 bases spanning the gap. The CDR3 is made up of 16 amino acids. DNA for the CDR3: TGTGCCAGCAGTGAGGGCAGTTTTTCTGGGGCCAACGTCCTGACTTTC. As protein: CASSEGSFSGANVLTF.

The V call is TRBV7-2, the J call TRBJ2-7, with a possible D match to TRBD2 (7 bases). V was trimmed by 0 bases and J by 4 bases, leaving 10 bases between them. The CDR3 sequence is 14 residues long. Germline V gives CDR1 SGHTA, CDR2 FQGNSA. CDR3 protein: CASSLAGRGYEQYF. CDR3 DNA: TGTGCCAGCAGCTTAGCGGGGAGGGGGTACGAGCAGTACTTC. Supplemented by reference TRBV7-2 and TRBJ2-7, the full variable domain reads GAGVSQSPSNKVTEKGKDVELRCDPISGHTALYWYRQSLGQGLEFLIYFQGNSAPDKSGLPSDRFSAERTGGSVSTLTIQRTQQEDSAVYLCASSLAGRGYEQYFGPGTRLTVT.

The chain combines TRBV4-1 with TRBJ2-5; TRBD2 aligns across 12 bases. CDR1 and CDR2 from the germline V gene are MGHRA and YSYEKL. This CDR3 contains 19 residues. The V gene end was trimmed by 0 bases and the J gene end by 4 bases; junction bases not matched to a gene: 12. CDR3: CASSQDPPSGRAVRETQYF. CDR3 coding DNA: TGCGCCAGCAGCCAAGATCCTCCTAGCGGGAGGGCCGTGAGAGAGACCCAGTACTTC.

The rearrangement links TRBV7-3 to TRBJ1-1; D is unclear. This CDR3 has 14 residues. The V gene's germline CDR1 is SGHTA and CDR2 FQGTGA. The V and J ends lost 0 bases and 5 bases respectively, with 10 bases between them. The CDR3 loop reads CASSLTPGRTEAFF. In DNA, the CDR3 is TGTGCCAGCAGCTTAACGCCAGGCAGGACTGAAGCTTTCTTT.

This chain connects TRBV4-2 to TRBJ1-1; D is ambiguous. Germline V gene sequence: CDR1 LGHNA, CDR2 YNFKEQ. Deletions cut 0 bases from V and 3 bases from J, with 11 bases between. CDR3 length equals 15 residues. The CDR3 DNA follows: TGTGCCAGCAGCCAAGAGGCGGATTTGTACACTGAAGCTTTCTTT. It codes for CASSQEADLYTEAFF.

This chain uses TRBV15 with TRBJ2-7; D is perhaps TRBD1 (6 bases). The CDR3 contains 15 residues. Trimming cost V 3 bases and J 0 bases, with 12 bases left between them. Germline V gene lookup returns CDR1 LNHNV and CDR2 YYDKDF (reference sequence). The CDR3, as DNA: TGTGCCACCAGCAGTTCTAGGGGGAGCTCCTACGAGCAGTACTTC. Its translation is CATSSSRGSSYEQYF.

The V and J genes are TRBV6-1 and TRBJ2-6; D gene unclear. The V end was cut by 7 bases, the J end by 1 base, with 8 bases between. The CDR3 loop spans 14 amino acids. Germline values: CDR1 MNHNS, CDR2 SASEGT. The DNA of the CDR3 is TGTGCCAGCACCCCAGTGTCTGGGGCCAACGTCCTGACTTTC. Residues: CASTPVSGANVLTF.

J is TRBJ2-1 and V is TRBV11-1; D is undetermined. CDR3 size: 14 residues. The V end lost 5 bases, the J end lost 8 bases, and 16 bases lay between the germline ends. CDR1 is SGHAT and CDR2 is FQDESV in the germline V gene (reference sequence). The CDR3 DNA reads TGTGCCAGCAGCCTCAGAAGTGTTCCGTATGAGCAGTTCTTC. Translated, it gives CASSLRSVPYEQFF.

The chain employs TRBV4-3 and TRBJ1-2; D is unclear. CDR1 and CDR2 from the germline V gene are LGHNA and YSLEER. CDR3 length: 14 residues. Deletions cut 2 bases from V and 4 bases from J, with 11 bases between. The CDR3 here is CASSQSPEPYGYTF. In DNA form, the CDR3 reads TGCGCCAGCAGCCAATCCCCGGAGCCCTATGGCTACACCTTC.

This chain joins TRBV28 and TRBJ2-7; D possibly corresponds to TRBD1 (5 bases). The germline gives CDR1 MDHEN, CDR2 SYDVKM. The CDR3 sequence is 13 residues long. V was clipped by 2 bases and J by 3 bases, with 8 bases between them. The DNA for the CDR3 is TGTGCCAGCAGTTTAAGACAGCGCTACGAGCAGTACTTC. Protein: CASSLRQRYEQYF.

J is TRBJ1-2 and V is TRBV5-4; D perhaps matches TRBD1 (5 bases). V dropped 0 bases and J dropped 5 bases, with 17 bases sitting between them. CDR1 is SGHNT and CDR2 is YYREEE in the germline V gene (reference sequence). The CDR3 has 16 amino acids. The CDR3 DNA is TGTGCCAGCAGCTTGGGTCAGGGAGGCCTTTCTTATGGCTACACCTTC. As protein: CASSLGQGGLSYGYTF. The complete variable domain, with remaining parts taken from reference TRBV5-4 and TRBJ1-2, reads ETGVTQSPTHLIKTRGQQVTLRCSSQSGHNTVSWYQQALGQGPQFIFQYYREEENGRGNFPPRFSGLQFPNYSSELNVNALELDDSALYLCASSLGQGGLSYGYTFGSGTRLTVV.

This clone has a single count. The chain carries TRBV5-1 and TRBJ2-2; 9 bases are a match to TRBD1. CDR1 is SGHRS and CDR2 is YFSETQ in the germline V gene. The CDR3 loop spans 16 amino acids. Trimming cost V 4 bases and J 1 base; bases outside gene matches: 5. The CDR3 loop reads CASSPDRGWNTGELFF. Written as DNA, the CDR3 is TGCGCCAGCAGCCCGGACAGGGGTTGGAACACCGGGGAGCTGTTTTTT. Full variable domain (outside the CDR3, taken from reference TRBV5-1 and TRBJ2-2): KAGVTQTPRYLIKTRGQQVTLSCSPISGHRSVSWYQQTPGQGLQFLFEYFSETQRNKGNFPGRFSGRQFSNSRSEMNVSTLELGDSALYLCASSPDRGWNTGELFFGEGSRLTVL.

The V gene is TRBV29-1, the J gene TRBJ2-7; 12 nucleotides line up with TRBD2. The CDR3 is 13 residues long. The germline V gene has CDR1 SQVTM and CDR2 ANQGSEA. Germline trimming cut 6 bases from V and 2 bases from J; bases unmatched to any gene: 2. This CDR3 is CSVRTSGAYEQYF. CDR3 DNA: TGCAGCGTCCGGACTAGCGGGGCCTACGAGCAGTACTTC.

The J gene is TRBJ1-1, the V gene TRBV5-4; D possibly corresponds to TRBD1 (5 bases). With 3 bases removed from V and 0 bases from J, the gap between germline ends came to 15 bases. The CDR3 covers 16 residues. Germline CDR1 is SGHNT and CDR2 is YYREEE (reference sequence). In nucleotides, the CDR3 is TGTGCCAGCAGCTCCCCCCAGGGTGGCATGAACACTGAAGCTTTCTTT. Translating it yields CASSSPQGGMNTEAFF. Based on the CDR3 plus reference TRBV5-4 and TRBJ1-1, the full variable domain is ETGVTQSPTHLIKTRGQQVTLRCSSQSGHNTVSWYQQALGQGPQFIFQYYREEENGRGNFPPRFSGLQFPNYSSELNVNALELDDSALYLCASSSPQGGMNTEAFFGQGTRLTVV.

The rearrangement links TRBV28 to TRBJ2-6; D uncertain. Germline values: CDR1 MDHEN, CDR2 SYDVKM. This CDR3 comprises 15 residues. V shed 2 bases and J shed 4 bases, with 9 bases lying between them. The CDR3 region is CASSLRVVGANVLTF. The CDR3 coding sequence is TGTGCCAGCAGTTTACGGGTCGTAGGGGCCAACGTCCTGACTTTC. Drawing the rest from reference TRBV28 and TRBJ2-6, the complete variable domain is DVKVTQSSRYLVKRTGEKVFLECVQDMDHENMFWYRQDPGLGLRLIYFSYDVKMKEKGDIPEGYSVSREKKERFSLILESASTNQTSMYLCASSLRVVGANVLTFGAGSRLTVL.

This rearrangement joins TRBV4-1 to TRBJ2-2; 8 bases are shared with TRBD2. Germline trimming cut 0 bases from V and 7 bases from J; bases unmatched to any gene: 7. This CDR3 spans 16 amino acids. Germline CDR1 reads MGHRA; CDR2 reads YSYEKL. CDR3 protein: CASSQDERETHGELFF. CDR3 bases: TGCGCCAGCAGCCAAGACGAGCGGGAGACCCACGGGGAGCTGTTTTTT.

The chain joins TRBV7-3 to TRBJ2-1; the match to TRBD2 covers 8 bases. CDR3 length: 15 amino acids. The V gene end was trimmed by 5 bases and the J gene end by 0 bases; junction bases not matched to a gene: 3. Germline CDR1 and CDR2: SGHTA and FQGTGA. The CDR3 loop reads CASSPTSGSYNEQFF. The CDR3, as DNA: TGTGCCAGCAGCCCTACTAGCGGCTCCTACAATGAGCAGTTCTTC.

The rearrangement uses TRBV27 and TRBJ2-5, with 10 bases identical to TRBD2. The CDR3 has 15 residues. V was pared by 7 bases and J by 5 bases, with 10 bases of the junction left unmatched. Germline assignment: CDR1 MNHEY and CDR2 SMNVEV (reference sequence). The CDR3 reads CASNSLAGGMETQYF. CDR3 bases: TGTGCCAGCAATAGTTTAGCGGGAGGTATGGAGACCCAGTACTTC.

This chain uses TRBV29-1 with TRBJ2-1; D is uncertain. Trimming removed 2 bases from V and 3 bases from J, with 5 bases in between. The CDR3 extends over 12 amino acids. Germline CDR1 is SQVTM and CDR2 is ANQGSEA. This CDR3 is CSVEQRYNEQFF. CDR3 DNA sequence: TGCAGCGTTGAACAGCGCTACAATGAGCAGTTCTTC.